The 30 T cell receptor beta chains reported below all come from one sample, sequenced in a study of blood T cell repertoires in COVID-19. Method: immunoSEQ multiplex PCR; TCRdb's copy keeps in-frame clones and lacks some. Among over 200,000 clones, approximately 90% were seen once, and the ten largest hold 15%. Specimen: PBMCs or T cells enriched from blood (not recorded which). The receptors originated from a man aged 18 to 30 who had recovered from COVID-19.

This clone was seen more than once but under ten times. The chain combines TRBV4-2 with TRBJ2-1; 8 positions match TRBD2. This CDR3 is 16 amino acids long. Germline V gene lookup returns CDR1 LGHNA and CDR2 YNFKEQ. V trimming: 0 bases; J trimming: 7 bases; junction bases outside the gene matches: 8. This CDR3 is CASSQDASGSGNEQFF. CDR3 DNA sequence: TGTGCCAGCAGCCAAGATGCTAGCGGGTCTGGGAATGAGCAGTTCTTC.

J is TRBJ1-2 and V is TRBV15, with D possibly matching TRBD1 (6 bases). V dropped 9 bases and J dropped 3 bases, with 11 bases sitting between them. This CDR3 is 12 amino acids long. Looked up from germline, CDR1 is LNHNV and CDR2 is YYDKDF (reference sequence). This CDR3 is CATADRYYGYTF. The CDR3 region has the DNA TGTGCCACTGCGGACAGATACTATGGCTACACCTTC. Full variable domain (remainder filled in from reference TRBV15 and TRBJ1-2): DAMVIQNPRYQVTQFGKPVTLSCSQTLNHNVMYWYQQKSSQAPKLLFHYYDKDFNNEADTPDNFQSRRPNTSFCFLDIRSPGLGDTAMYLCATADRYYGYTFGSGTRLTVV.

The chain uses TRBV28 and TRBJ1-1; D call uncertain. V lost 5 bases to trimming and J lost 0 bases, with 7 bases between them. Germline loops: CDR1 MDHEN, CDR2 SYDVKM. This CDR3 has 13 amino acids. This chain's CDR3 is CASSPSLNTEAFF. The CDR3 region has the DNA TGTGCCAGCAGTCCTAGCCTGAACACTGAAGCTTTCTTT.

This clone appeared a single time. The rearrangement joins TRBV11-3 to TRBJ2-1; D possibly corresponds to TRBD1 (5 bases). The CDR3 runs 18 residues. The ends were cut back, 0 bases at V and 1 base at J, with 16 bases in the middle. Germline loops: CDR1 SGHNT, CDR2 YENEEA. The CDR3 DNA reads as TGTGCCAGCAGCTTAGAAAGGGCAGGGATATATTCCTACAATGAGCAGTTCTTC. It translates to CASSLERAGIYSYNEQFF. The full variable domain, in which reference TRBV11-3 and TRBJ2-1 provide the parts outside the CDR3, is EAGVVQSPRYKIIEKKQPVAFWCNPISGHNTLYWYLQNLGQGPELLIRYENEEAVDDSQLPKDRFSAERLKGVDSTLKIQPAELGDSAVYLCASSLERAGIYSYNEQFFGPGTRLTVL.

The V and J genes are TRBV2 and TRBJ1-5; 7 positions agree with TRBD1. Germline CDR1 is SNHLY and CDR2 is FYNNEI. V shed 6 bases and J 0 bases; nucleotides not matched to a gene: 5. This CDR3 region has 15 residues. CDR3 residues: CASSADRVSNQPQHF. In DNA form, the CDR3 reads TGTGCCAGCAGCGCCGACAGGGTTAGCAATCAGCCCCAGCATTTT.

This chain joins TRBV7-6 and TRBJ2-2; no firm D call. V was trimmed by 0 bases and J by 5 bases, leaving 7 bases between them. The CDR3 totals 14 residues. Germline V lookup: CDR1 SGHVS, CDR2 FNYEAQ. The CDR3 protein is CASSLAPLTGELFF. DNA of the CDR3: TGTGCCAGCAGCTTAGCCCCCTTAACCGGGGAGCTGTTTTTT.

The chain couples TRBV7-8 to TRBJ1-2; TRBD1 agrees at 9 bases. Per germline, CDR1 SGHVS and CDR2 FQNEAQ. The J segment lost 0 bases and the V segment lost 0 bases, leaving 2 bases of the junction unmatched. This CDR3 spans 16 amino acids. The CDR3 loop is CASSLAGTGSNYGYTF. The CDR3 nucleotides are TGTGCCAGCAGCTTAGCTGGGACAGGGTCTAACTATGGCTACACCTTC.

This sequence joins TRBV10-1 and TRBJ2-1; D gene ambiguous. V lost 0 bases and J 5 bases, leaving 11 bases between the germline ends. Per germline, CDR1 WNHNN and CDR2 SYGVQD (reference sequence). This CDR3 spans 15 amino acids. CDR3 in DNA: TGCGCCAGCAGTGAGTCGACGGCGAGGCACAATGAGCAGTTCTTC. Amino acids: CASSESTARHNEQFF.

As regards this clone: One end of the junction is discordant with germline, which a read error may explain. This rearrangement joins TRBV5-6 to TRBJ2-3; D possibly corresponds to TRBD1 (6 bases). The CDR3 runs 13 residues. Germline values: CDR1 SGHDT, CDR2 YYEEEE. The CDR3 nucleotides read TGTGCCAGCAGGCCACAGGGCACGGATACGCAGTATTTT. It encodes CASRPQGTDTQYF.

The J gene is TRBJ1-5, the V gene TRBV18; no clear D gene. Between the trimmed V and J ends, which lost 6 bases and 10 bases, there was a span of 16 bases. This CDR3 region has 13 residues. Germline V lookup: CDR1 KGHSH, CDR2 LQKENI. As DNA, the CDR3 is TGTGCCAGCTCCGAGGGCACCGTCCGTCCCCAGCATTTT. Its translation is CASSEGTVRPQHF. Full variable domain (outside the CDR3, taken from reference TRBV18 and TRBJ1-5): NAGVMQNPRHLVRRRGQEARLRCSPMKGHSHVYWYRQLPEEGLKFMVYLQKENIIDESGMPKERFSAEFPKEGPSILRIQQVVRGDSAAYFCASSEGTVRPQHFGDGTRLSIL.

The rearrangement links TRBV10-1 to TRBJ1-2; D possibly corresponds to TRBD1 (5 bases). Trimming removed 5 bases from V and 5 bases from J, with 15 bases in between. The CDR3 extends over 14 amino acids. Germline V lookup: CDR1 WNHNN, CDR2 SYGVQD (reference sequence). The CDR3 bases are TGCGCCAGCAGTTCGCAGGGATGGCCTTATGGCTACACCTTC. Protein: CASSSQGWPYGYTF.

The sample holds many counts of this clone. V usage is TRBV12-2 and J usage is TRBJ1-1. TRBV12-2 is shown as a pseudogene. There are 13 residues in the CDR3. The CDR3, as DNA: TGTGCAAGTCGCTTCGTGGAGGGCACTGAAGCTTTCTTT. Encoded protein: CASRFVEGTEAFF.

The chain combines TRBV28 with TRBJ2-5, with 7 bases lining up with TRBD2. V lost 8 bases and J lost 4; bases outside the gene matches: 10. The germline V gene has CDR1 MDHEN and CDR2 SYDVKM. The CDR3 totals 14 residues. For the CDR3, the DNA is TGTGCCAGCCGGGGTTGGGGGGGACGAGAGACCCAGTACTTC. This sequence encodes CASRGWGGRETQYF.

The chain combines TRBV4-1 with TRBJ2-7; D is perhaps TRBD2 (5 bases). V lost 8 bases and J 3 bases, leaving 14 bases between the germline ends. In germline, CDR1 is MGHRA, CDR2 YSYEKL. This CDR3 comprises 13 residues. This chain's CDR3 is CASAAEGIYEQYF. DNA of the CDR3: TGCGCCAGCGCTGCAGAGGGCATCTACGAGCAGTACTTC.

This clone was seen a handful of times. Here the CDR3 DNA reads TGCGCCAGCAGCTTAGGACTAGAGGCCTACAATGAGCAGTTCTTC. This sequence encodes CASSLGLEAYNEQFF. The V and J genes are TRBV5-1 and TRBJ2-1, with 7 positions matching TRBD2. Trimming took 2 bases from V and 2 from J; bases not matched to a gene: 4. Germline assignment: CDR1 SGHRS and CDR2 YFSETQ. The CDR3 is 15 residues long.

The CDR3 nucleotides are TGCGCCAGCAGCTTGGTTTCATCCCAGGGGGATACGCAGTATTTT. It specifies CASSLVSSQGDTQYF. The chain joins TRBV5-1 to TRBJ2-3; TRBD1 might be the D (6 bases). In germline, CDR1 is SGHRS, CDR2 YFSETQ. This CDR3 is built from 15 residues. V dropped 0 bases and J dropped 6 bases, with 14 bases sitting between them.

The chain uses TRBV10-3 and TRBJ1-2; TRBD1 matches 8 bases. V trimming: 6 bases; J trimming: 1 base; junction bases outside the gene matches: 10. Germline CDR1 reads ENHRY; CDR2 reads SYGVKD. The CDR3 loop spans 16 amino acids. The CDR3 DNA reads TGTGCCATCAGCAAACAGGGGGTCCCTATTAACTATGGCTACACCTTC. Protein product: CAISKQGVPINYGYTF.

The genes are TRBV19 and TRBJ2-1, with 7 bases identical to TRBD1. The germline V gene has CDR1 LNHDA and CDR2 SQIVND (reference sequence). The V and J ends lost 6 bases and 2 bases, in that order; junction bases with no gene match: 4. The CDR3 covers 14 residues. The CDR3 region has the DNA TGTGCCAGTAGGTCAGGGGGAACCTACAATGAGCAGTTCTTC. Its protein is CASRSGGTYNEQFF.

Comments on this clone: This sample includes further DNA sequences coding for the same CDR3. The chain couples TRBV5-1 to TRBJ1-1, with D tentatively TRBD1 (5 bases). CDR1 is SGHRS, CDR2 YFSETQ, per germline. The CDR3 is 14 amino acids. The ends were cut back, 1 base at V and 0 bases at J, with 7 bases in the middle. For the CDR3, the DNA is TGCGCCAGCAGCTTGACAGGATTGAACACTGAAGCTTTCTTT. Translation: CASSLTGLNTEAFF. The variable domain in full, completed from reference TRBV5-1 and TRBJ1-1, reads KAGVTQTPRYLIKTRGQQVTLSCSPISGHRSVSWYQQTPGQGLQFLFEYFSETQRNKGNFPGRFSGRQFSNSRSEMNVSTLELGDSALYLCASSLTGLNTEAFFGQGTRLTVV.

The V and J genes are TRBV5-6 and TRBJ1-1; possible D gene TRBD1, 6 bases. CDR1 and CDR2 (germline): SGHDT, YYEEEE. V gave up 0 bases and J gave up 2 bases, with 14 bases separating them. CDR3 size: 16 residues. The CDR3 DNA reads TGTGCCAGCAGCTTGGATGCAGGGGTGGTTAACACTGAAGCTTTCTTT. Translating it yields CASSLDAGVVNTEAFF.

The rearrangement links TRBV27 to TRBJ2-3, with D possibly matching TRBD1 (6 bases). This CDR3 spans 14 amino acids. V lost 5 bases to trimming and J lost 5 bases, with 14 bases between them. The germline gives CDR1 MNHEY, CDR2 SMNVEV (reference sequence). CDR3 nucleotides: TGTGCCAGCAGTCCCCGACAACAGGGAGATACGCAGTATTTT. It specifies CASSPRQQGDTQYF.

The CDR3: CASSLSTGSPYEQYF. CDR3 bases: TGTGCCAGCAGTTTATCAACGGGAAGCCCCTACGAGCAGTACTTC. The chain has TRBV27 and TRBJ2-7; D might be TRBD2 (5 bases). Trimming left V 0 bases short and J 2 bases short, with 11 bases between. The CDR3 runs to 15 residues. CDR1 is MNHEY, CDR2 SMNVEV, per germline (reference sequence).

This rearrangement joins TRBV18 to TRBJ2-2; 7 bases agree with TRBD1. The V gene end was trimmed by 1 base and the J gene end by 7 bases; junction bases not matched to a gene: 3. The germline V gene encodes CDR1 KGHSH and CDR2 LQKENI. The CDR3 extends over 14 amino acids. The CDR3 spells CASSPQGAGGELFF. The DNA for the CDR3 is TGTGCCAGCTCACCACAGGGGGCAGGCGGGGAGCTGTTTTTT.

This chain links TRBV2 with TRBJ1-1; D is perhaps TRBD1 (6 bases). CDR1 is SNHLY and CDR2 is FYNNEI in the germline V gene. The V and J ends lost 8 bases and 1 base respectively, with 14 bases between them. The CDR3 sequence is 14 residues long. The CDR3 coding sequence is TGTGCCAGCCACCAGAGGGGGACGAACACTGAAGCTTTCTTT. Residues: CASHQRGTNTEAFF.

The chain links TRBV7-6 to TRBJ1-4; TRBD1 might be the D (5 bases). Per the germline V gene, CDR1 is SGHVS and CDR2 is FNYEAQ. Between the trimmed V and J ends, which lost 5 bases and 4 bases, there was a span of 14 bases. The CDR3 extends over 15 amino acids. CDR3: CASSTLTEFNEKLFF. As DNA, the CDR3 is TGTGCCAGCAGCACCCTGACAGAATTTAATGAAAAACTGTTTTTT. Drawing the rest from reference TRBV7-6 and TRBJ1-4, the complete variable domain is GAGVSQSPRYKVTKRGQDVALRCDPISGHVSLYWYRQALGQGPEFLTYFNYEAQQDKSGLPNDRFSAERPEGSISTLTIQRTEQRDSAMYRCASSTLTEFNEKLFFGSGTQLSVL.

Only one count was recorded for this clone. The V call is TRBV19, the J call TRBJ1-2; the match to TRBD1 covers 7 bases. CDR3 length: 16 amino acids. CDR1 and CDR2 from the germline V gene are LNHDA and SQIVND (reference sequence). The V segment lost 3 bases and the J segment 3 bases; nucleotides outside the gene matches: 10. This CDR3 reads CASSIRDRYRDYGYTF. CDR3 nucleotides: TGTGCCAGTAGTATCCGGGACAGATATCGTGACTATGGCTACACCTTC.

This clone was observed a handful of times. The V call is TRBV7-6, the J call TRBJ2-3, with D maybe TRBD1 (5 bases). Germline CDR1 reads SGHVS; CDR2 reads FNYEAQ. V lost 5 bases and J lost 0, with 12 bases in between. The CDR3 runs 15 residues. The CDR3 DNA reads TGTGCCAGCAGCCAGACAGACGAGAGCACAGATACGCAGTATTTT. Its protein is CASSQTDESTDTQYF.

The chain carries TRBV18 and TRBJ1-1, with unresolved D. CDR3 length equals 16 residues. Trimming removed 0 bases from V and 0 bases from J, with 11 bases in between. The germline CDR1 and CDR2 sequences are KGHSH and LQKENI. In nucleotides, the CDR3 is TGTGCCAGCTCACCACCGGCAGGAACCATGAACACTGAAGCTTTCTTT. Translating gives CASSPPAGTMNTEAFF. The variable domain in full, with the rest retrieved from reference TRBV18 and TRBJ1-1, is NAGVMQNPRHLVRRRGQEARLRCSPMKGHSHVYWYRQLPEEGLKFMVYLQKENIIDESGMPKERFSAEFPKEGPSILRIQQVVRGDSAAYFCASSPPAGTMNTEAFFGQGTRLTVV.

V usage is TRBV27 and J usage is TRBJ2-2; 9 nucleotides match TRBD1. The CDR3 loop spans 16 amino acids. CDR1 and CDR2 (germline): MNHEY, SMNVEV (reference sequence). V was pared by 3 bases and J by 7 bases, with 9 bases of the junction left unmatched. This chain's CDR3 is CASSFVGTGYSGELFF. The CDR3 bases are TGTGCCAGCAGTTTTGTGGGGACAGGGTACAGCGGGGAGCTGTTTTTT.

Written as DNA, the CDR3 is TGTGCCATCAGTGAACGACAGGGGGCCACCGTCAATCAGCCCCAGCATTTT. Its translation: CAISERQGATVNQPQHF. The gene calls are TRBV10-3 and TRBJ1-5, with TRBD1 matching over 10 bases. Germline V gene lookup returns CDR1 ENHRY and CDR2 SYGVKD. CDR3 length: 17 amino acids. V trimming: 3 bases; J trimming: 3 bases; junction bases outside the gene matches: 8.